These 10 T cell receptor beta chains came from one sample sequenced in a study of blood T cells in healthy people across ages. With a J-beta primer mix and a sample-barcoded 5' primer, a second PCR ran 7 to 11 cycles. MiXCR, applied by TCRdb to the 5' RACE reads, yields one record per CDR3 protein. The data contain 1.5 million to 2 million distinct CDR3 sequences, roughly 32% of them singletons. Sequenced material: blood. The receptors stem from a woman aged 25 to 39 in good health.

This clonotype was observed many times. At one of its ends the junction is not consistent with the germline gene, which may arise from a read error. V usage is TRBV5-1 and J usage is TRBJ2-5, with 7 bases matching TRBD1. Germline V lookup: CDR1 SGHRS, CDR2 YFSETQ. The CDR3 is made up of 14 amino acids. Here the CDR3 DNA reads TGTGCCAGCAGCCTAGGACAGGAACAAGAGACCCAGTACTTC. This gives the protein CASSLGQEQETQYF.

V gene TRBV20-1 combines with J gene TRBJ2-7, with 9 bases matching TRBD1. V lost 2 bases and J lost 6; bases outside the gene matches: 17. This CDR3 spans 17 amino acids. Germline CDR1 DFQATT, CDR2 SNEGSKA (reference sequence). CDR3: CSARHYPVDRGVGEQYF. For the CDR3, the DNA is TGCAGTGCTAGACACTACCCGGTAGACAGGGGGGTTGGCGAGCAGTACTTC.

This clonotype was observed at least ten times. This chain joins TRBV27 and TRBJ1-5; D call uncertain. Germline values: CDR1 MNHEY, CDR2 SMNVEV (reference sequence). Trimming removed 3 bases from V and 0 bases from J, with 3 bases in between. The CDR3 is 13 residues long. The CDR3 spells CASSFYSNQPQHF. The CDR3, as DNA: TGTGCCAGCAGTTTCTATAGCAATCAGCCCCAGCATTTT.

Only a few counts were recorded for this clonotype. V is TRBV20-1 and J is TRBJ1-5, with D tentatively TRBD1 (5 bases). Germline V gene sequence: CDR1 DFQATT, CDR2 SNEGSKA (reference sequence). The CDR3 is made up of 14 amino acids. V lost 7 bases and J lost 3, with 16 bases in between. The CDR3 DNA reads TGCAGTGTCCTTCAGGGCCTCACCAATCAGCCCCAGCATTTT. Protein: CSVLQGLTNQPQHF.

The CDR3 loop is CSVAASGIASTDTQYF. The CDR3 DNA reads TGCAGCGTTGCGGCTAGCGGGATCGCTAGCACAGATACGCAGTATTTT. The chain couples TRBV29-1 to TRBJ2-3, with 9 nucleotides matching TRBD2. V gave up 4 bases and J gave up 0 bases; unmatched junction bases: 8. Germline values: CDR1 SQVTM, CDR2 ANQGSEA. There are 16 residues in the CDR3.

The V and J genes are TRBV29-1 and TRBJ2-3; TRBD2 matches at 13 bases. This CDR3 spans 16 amino acids. From germline, CDR1 is SQVTM and CDR2 ANQGSEA. V gave up 8 bases and J gave up 3 bases; unmatched junction bases: 11. The CDR3 sequence: CSLTGLAGQGTDTQYF. DNA of the CDR3: TGCAGCTTGACGGGACTAGCGGGACAAGGGACAGATACGCAGTATTTT.

The chain recombines TRBV5-6 with TRBJ1-1, with D possibly being TRBD1 (5 bases). CDR3 length: 13 residues. Trimming left V 4 bases short and J 7 bases short, with 14 bases between. The germline V gene has CDR1 SGHDT and CDR2 YYEEEE. DNA of the CDR3: TGTGCCAGCAGCCTGGGACGGCGAGATGAAGCTTTCTTT. It codes for CASSLGRRDEAFF.

V gene TRBV20-1 combines with J gene TRBJ1-2; TRBD1 agrees at 10 bases. The V segment lost 1 base and the J segment 0 bases; nucleotides outside the gene matches: 14. There are 19 residues in the CDR3. Germline V gives CDR1 DFQATT, CDR2 SNEGSKA (reference sequence). CDR3 coding DNA: TGCAGTGCTAGAGCGCAGGGAAGGGACAGGGGCCCTACTAACTATGGCTACACCTTC. Translating gives CSARAQGRDRGPTNYGYTF.

The rearrangement uses TRBV19 and TRBJ1-5; D is perhaps TRBD1 (6 bases). V was clipped by 2 bases and J by 3 bases, with 14 bases between them. There are 16 residues in the CDR3. The germline V gene encodes CDR1 LNHDA and CDR2 SQIVND (reference sequence). DNA for the CDR3: TGTGCCAGTAGTATATGGGGGGCATATCACAATCAGCCCCAGCATTTT. This encodes CASSIWGAYHNQPQHF.

The gene calls are TRBV4-1 and TRBJ2-1; D call uncertain. CDR3 length: 15 residues. Germline lookup yields CDR1 MGHRA and CDR2 YSYEKL. V lost 0 bases, J lost 4 bases, and 10 bases lay in between. This chain's CDR3 is CASSQDQDGYNEQFF. CDR3 DNA: TGCGCCAGCAGCCAAGACCAGGACGGTTACAATGAGCAGTTCTTC.